This T cell receptor (beta chain) was identified in a study of control samples from healthy donors and cancer patients. The CDR3 has 16 residues. V was pared by 5 bases and J by 4 bases, with 9 bases of the junction left unmatched. Germline CDR1 and CDR2: MDHEN and SYDVKM. Sequenced by immunoSEQ multiplex PCR; TCRdb stores in-frame clones only, minus some. The sample shows about 100,000 clones, around four fifths of them seen only once. The chain employs TRBV28 and TRBJ2-2; 8 bases are a match to TRBD2. The TCR comes from a young man in good health. The material sequenced was blood. The CDR3 reads CASSVAGYSSTGELFF. The CDR3, as DNA: TGTGCCAGCAGTGTAGCGGGGTATTCGTCCACCGGGGAGCTGTTTTTT.